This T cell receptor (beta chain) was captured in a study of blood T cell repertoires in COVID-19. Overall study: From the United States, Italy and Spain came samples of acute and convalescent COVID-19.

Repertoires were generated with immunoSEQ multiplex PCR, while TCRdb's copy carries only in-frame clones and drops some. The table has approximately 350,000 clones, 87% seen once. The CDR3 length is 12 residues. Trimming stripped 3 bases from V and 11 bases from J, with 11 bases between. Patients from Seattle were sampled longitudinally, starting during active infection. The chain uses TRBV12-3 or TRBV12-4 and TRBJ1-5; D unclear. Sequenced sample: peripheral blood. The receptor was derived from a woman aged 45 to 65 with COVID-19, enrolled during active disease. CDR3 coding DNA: TGTGCCAGCAGTTTGTGGTTTTCAGCCCAGCATTTT. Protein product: CASSLWFSAQHF.